This entry lists 6 T cell receptor beta chains sequenced from one sample in a study of blood T cell repertoires in COVID-19. Sequencing was performed with immunoSEQ multiplex PCR; in TCRdb, only in-frame clones are kept and a portion is missing. The sample has about 76,000 clones, approximately 86% seen once; the top ten hold roughly a sixth. The sequenced sample was peripheral blood. Receptors originate from a human donor in a cohort sampled during active COVID-19.

There are a few counts of this clone. V and J are TRBV21-1 and TRBJ2-3; the DNA was not compared with TRBD2, the D call given in the table. TRBV21-1 is a documented pseudogene. The CDR3 contains 16 residues. The CDR3 loop is CASSKVISGDTDTQYF. As DNA, the CDR3 is TGTGCCAGCAGCAAAGTGATAAGCGGGGACACAGATACGCAGTATTTT.

The chain uses TRBV7-2 and TRBJ1-1; TRBD1 matches 9 bases. V shed 3 bases, J shed 5 bases, and the junction held 7 bases outside the gene matches. CDR1 and CDR2 (germline): SGHTA, FQGNSA. This CDR3 comprises 15 residues. In DNA form, the CDR3 reads TGTGCCAGCAGCTTTGAGTGGACAGGGGAAACTGAAGCTTTCTTT. It translates to CASSFEWTGETEAFF.

The rearrangement uses TRBV11-3 and TRBJ2-1, with D tentatively TRBD1 (5 bases). This CDR3 region has 14 residues. Trimming removed 1 base from V and 7 bases from J, with 11 bases in between. Looked up from germline, CDR1 is SGHNT and CDR2 is YENEEA. CDR3 residues: CASSLGRQGNEQFF. The CDR3 coding sequence is TGTGCCAGCAGCTTAGGGCGGCAGGGAAATGAGCAGTTCTTC.

This clone was detected once. The chain employs TRBV15 and TRBJ2-7, with 11 bases identical to TRBD2. The CDR3 has 17 amino acids. Trimming took 2 bases from V and 2 from J; bases not matched to a gene: 8. CDR1 is LNHNV, CDR2 YYDKDF, per germline (reference sequence). The CDR3 loop reads CATSRSFGTSGTYEQYF. The CDR3 coding sequence is TGTGCCACCAGCAGATCGTTTGGGACTAGCGGTACCTACGAGCAGTACTTC.

In this sample, this clone turned up a few times. V gene TRBV4-1 combines with J gene TRBJ2-1; 11 positions agree with TRBD2. The germline V gene has CDR1 MGHRA and CDR2 YSYEKL. J gave up 7 bases and V 5 bases, and 10 bases lay outside the gene matches. CDR3 length: 16 amino acids. CDR3 region: CASSGLTSGNRNEQFF. In DNA, the CDR3 is TGCGCCAGCAGCGGGCTGACTAGCGGGAACCGAAATGAGCAGTTCTTC.

This chain connects TRBV3-1 (or the pseudogene TRBV3-2) to TRBJ1-1; maybe TRBD1 (6 bases). V was pared by 5 bases and J by 1 base, with 14 bases between. Looked up from germline, CDR1 is LGHDT and CDR2 is YNNKEL (reference sequence). The CDR3 loop spans 15 amino acids. In DNA form, the CDR3 reads TGTGCCAGCAGCGACCCGACAGGACAGAACACTGAAGCTTTCTTT. This encodes CASSDPTGQNTEAFF.